The following is a TCR beta chain sequence with its context. The antigen this receptor binds is unknown. No much larger clonotype is one base removed from it; base qualities were not supplied. The data were taken from a study of T cell changes during pregnancy in multiple sclerosis (dated by TCRdb to the late 2010s). Background for the entire study: The study looked at changes in the T cell repertoire across pregnancy in women with multiple sclerosis.

Taken from the germline V gene, the CDR1 and CDR2 loops are SGHNT and YENEEA. From V the trimming removes 0 bases and from J it removes 3 bases, while the gene matches leave 11 bases of the junction unaccounted for. The CDR3 sequence holds 18 residues, the cysteine and phenylalanine included. This entry keeps only the CDR3 DNA: 54 bases, framed from base 1. Libraries were built with the immunoSEQ multiplex PCR assay. Here the immuneACCESS table is served through TCRdb, limited to in-frame sequences with V and J called. Missing clones are a known gap in these copies; in checked studies unresolved V genes cover under half, and the rest lacks a known reason. The sample data list around 34,000 clones, and nearly 90% of these were observed just once. The top ten hold about 0.51% of the sample.

The chain is made from TRBV11-3 and TRBJ2-7, and TRBD2 aligns with 10 junction nucleotides. This TCR was sampled from a female donor with multiple sclerosis, enrolled in a pregnancy study. Sample: CD4+ T cells from peripheral blood mononuclear cells, taken in the second trimester of pregnancy. In nucleotides, the sequence is TGTGCCAGCAGCTTAGATTGGTATCTGTCTAGCGGGAGCTACGAGCAGTACTTC. The encoded protein is CASSLDWYLSSGSYEQYF.